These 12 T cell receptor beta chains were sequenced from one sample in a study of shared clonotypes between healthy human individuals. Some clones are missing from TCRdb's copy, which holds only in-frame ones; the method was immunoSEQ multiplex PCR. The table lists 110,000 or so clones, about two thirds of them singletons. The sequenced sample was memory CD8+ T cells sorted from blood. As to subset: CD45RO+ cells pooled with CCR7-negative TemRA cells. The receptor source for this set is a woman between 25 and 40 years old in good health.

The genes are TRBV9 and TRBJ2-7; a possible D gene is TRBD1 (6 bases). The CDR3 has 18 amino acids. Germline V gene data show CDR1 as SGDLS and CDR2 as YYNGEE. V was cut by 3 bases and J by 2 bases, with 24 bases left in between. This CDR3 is CASSGWQPDREPTYEQYF. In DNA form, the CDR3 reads TGTGCCAGCAGCGGATGGCAACCGGACAGAGAGCCCACCTACGAGCAGTACTTC.

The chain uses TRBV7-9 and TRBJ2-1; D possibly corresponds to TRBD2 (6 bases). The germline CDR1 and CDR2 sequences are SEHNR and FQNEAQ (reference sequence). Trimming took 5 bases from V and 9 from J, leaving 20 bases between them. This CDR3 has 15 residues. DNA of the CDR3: TGTGCCAGCAGCGTCCCGGGACTGGGGATGGGTGAGCAGTTCTTC. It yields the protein CASSVPGLGMGEQFF.

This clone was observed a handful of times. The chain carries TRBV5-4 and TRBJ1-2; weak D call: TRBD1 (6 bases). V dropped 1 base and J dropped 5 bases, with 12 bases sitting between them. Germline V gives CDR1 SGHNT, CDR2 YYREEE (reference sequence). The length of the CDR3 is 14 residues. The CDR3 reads CASSLSGDRYGYTF. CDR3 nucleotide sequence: TGTGCCAGCAGCTTGTCAGGGGATCGGTATGGCTACACCTTC.

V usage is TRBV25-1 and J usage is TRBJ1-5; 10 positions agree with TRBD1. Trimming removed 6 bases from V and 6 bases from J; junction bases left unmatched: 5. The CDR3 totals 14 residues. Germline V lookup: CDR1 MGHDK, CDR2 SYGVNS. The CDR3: CASRDRGIGQPQHF. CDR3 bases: TGTGCCAGCAGGGACAGGGGGATCGGTCAGCCCCAGCATTTT.

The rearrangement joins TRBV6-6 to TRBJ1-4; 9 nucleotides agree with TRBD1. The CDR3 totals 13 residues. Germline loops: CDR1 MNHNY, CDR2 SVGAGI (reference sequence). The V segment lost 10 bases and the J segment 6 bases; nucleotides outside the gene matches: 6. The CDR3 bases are TGTGCCACCGGCCGGACAGGGGATGAAAAACTGTTTTTT. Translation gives CATGRTGDEKLFF.

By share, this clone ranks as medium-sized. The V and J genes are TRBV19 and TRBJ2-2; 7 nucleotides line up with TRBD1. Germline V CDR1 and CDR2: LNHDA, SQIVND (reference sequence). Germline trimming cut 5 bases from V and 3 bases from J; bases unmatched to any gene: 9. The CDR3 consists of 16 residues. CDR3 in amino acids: CASSRTPTGDTGELFF. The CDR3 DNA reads TGTGCCAGTAGTCGAACCCCAACAGGGGACACCGGGGAGCTGTTTTTT.

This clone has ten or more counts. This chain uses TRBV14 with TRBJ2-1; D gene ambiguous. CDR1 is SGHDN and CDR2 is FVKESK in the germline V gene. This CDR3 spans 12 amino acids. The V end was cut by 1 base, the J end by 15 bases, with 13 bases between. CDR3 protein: CASSQVDATAFF. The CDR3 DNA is TGTGCCAGCAGCCAAGTTGACGCGACGGCGTTCTTC.

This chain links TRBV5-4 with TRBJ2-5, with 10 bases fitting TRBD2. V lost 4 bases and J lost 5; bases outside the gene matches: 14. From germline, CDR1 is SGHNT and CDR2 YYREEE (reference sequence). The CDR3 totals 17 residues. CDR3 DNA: TGTGCCAGCAGCGAGGGTGTATCTAGCGGGAGAGGGGAGACCCAGTACTTC. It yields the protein CASSEGVSSGRGETQYF.

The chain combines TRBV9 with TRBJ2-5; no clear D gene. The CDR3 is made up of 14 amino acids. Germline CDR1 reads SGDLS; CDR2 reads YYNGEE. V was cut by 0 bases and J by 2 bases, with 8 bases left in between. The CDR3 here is CASSVGSTQETQYF. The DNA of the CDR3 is TGTGCCAGCAGCGTAGGATCCACTCAAGAGACCCAGTACTTC.

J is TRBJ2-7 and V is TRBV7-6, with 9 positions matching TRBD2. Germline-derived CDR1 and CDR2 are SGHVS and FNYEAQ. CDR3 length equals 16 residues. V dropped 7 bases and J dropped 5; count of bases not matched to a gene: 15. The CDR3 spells CASTTQSKREADEQYF. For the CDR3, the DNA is TGTGCCAGCACCACCCAATCCAAGCGGGAGGCCGACGAGCAGTACTTC.

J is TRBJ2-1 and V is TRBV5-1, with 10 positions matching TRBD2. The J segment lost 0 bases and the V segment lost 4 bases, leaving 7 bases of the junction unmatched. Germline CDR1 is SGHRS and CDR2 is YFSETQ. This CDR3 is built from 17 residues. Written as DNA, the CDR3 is TGCGCCAGCAGCCCGGAGGCTAGCGGGAGCTCCTACAATGAGCAGTTCTTC. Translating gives CASSPEASGSSYNEQFF.

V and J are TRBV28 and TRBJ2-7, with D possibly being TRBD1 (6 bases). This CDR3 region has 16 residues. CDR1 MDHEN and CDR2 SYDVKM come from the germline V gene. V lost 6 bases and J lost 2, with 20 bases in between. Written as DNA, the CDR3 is TGTGCCAGCAGCTCCGGGACAAAAATCGATCCCTACGAGCAGTACTTC. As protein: CASSSGTKIDPYEQYF. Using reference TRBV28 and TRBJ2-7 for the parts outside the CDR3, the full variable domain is DVKVTQSSRYLVKRTGEKVFLECVQDMDHENMFWYRQDPGLGLRLIYFSYDVKMKEKGDIPEGYSVSREKKERFSLILESASTNQTSMYLCASSSGTKIDPYEQYFGPGTRLTVT.